This TCR beta chain was sequenced during a study of blood T cell repertoires in COVID-19. The wider study: Specimens from acute and convalescent COVID-19 originated in the United States, Italy and Spain. T cells, B-cell-depleted T cells, or PBMCs provided the cDNA or gDNA that served as material.

TCRdb's copy holds only in-frame clones and misses some; the assay was immunoSEQ multiplex PCR. This sample carries about 140,000 clones, 75% to 90% of them seen once, and the ten largest clones take about 10%. The V gene's germline CDR1 is SGHTA and CDR2 FQGTGA. V was pared by 5 bases and J by 8 bases, with 5 bases of the junction left unmatched. The CDR3 spans 14 residues. This receptor was obtained from an elderly woman with acute or convalescent COVID-19. The J gene is TRBJ2-2, the V gene TRBV7-3; TRBD2 agrees at 10 bases. Sequenced sample: peripheral blood. DNA for the CDR3: TGTGCCAGCAGCCCTAGCGGGGGCCCAGGGGAGCTGTTTTTT. It is translated as CASSPSGGPGELFF.